This entry lists 23 T cell receptor beta chains sequenced from one sample in a study of regulatory T cells in long-lasting Graves disease. Time point here: newly diagnosed GD, antithyroid drugs for less than 3 months. TCR sequences were obtained from RNA taken from PBMCs. CDR3 regions were amplified by Arm-PCR using iRepertoire HTBI primers to build TCR beta libraries. TCRdb recomputed calls from the multiplex PCR reads with MiXCR, one row per CDR3 protein. The data contain 400,000 to 450,000 distinct CDR3 sequences, more than 13% of them singletons. The sample also formed part of further work on T cells in Graves' hyperthyroidism and ophthalmopathy.

The sample was peripheral blood mononuclear cells (PBMCs), taken at new diagnosis, from a patient treated with antithyroid drugs. The receptors derive from a young woman with Graves disease.

The sample holds many counts of this clonotype. This chain joins TRBV28 and TRBJ2-1; D is undetermined. V was cut by 6 bases and J by 7 bases, with 13 bases left in between. Germline assignment: CDR1 MDHEN and CDR2 SYDVKM. There are 13 residues in the CDR3. The CDR3 region is CASSLGIENEQFF. CDR3 coding DNA: TGTGCCAGCAGCTTAGGGATTGAGAATGAGCAGTTCTTC.

For the CDR3, the DNA is TGTGCCAGCAGCCCTGTGCTGGGAGGAGAGCAGTACTTC. This encodes CASSPVLGGEQYF. The V call is TRBV7-7, the J call TRBJ2-7; TRBD2 is a possible D gene (6 bases). There are 13 residues in the CDR3. Trimming removed 5 bases at V and 7 bases at J, with 15 bases between. Per germline, CDR1 SSHAT and CDR2 FNYEAQ (reference sequence).

This clonotype was counted ten times or more. The V and J genes are TRBV5-1 and TRBJ2-3, with D unclear. V was pared by 0 bases and J by 1 base, with 6 bases between. The CDR3 is 14 residues long. From germline, CDR1 is SGHRS and CDR2 YFSETQ. CDR3 nucleotide sequence: TGCGCCAGCAGCTTGGCCCTTGGCACAGATACGCAGTATTTT. It specifies CASSLALGTDTQYF. Full variable domain (rest looked up from reference TRBV5-1 and TRBJ2-3): KAGVTQTPRYLIKTRGQQVTLSCSPISGHRSVSWYQQTPGQGLQFLFEYFSETQRNKGNFPGRFSGRQFSNSRSEMNVSTLELGDSALYLCASSLALGTDTQYFGPGTRLTVL.

This CDR3 reads CASSPGLRHSSGANVLTF. The CDR3 DNA reads TGTGCCAGCAGCCCCGGACTGAGGCATAGCTCTGGGGCCAACGTCCTGACTTTC. The chain combines TRBV6-2 or TRBV6-3 with TRBJ2-6; D may be TRBD2 (5 bases). The germline V and J ends were trimmed by 6 bases and 0 bases, with 18 bases remaining between them. This CDR3 is 18 amino acids long. Germline V gives CDR1 MNHEY, CDR2 SVGEGT.

The rearrangement uses TRBV13 and TRBJ2-1, with a tentative D call TRBD2 (5 bases). CDR3 length: 12 residues. V lost 10 bases to trimming and J lost 8 bases, with 15 bases between them. Germline V gives CDR1 PRHDT, CDR2 FYEKMQ (reference sequence). The CDR3 region is CAIPGVGDEQFF. For the CDR3, the DNA is TGTGCCATTCCTGGAGTGGGAGATGAGCAGTTCTTC.

This clonotype has at least ten counts. The chain carries TRBV29-1 and TRBJ2-5; a weak D match, TRBD2 (6 bases). CDR3 size: 13 residues. V was cut by 4 bases and J by 5 bases, with 14 bases left in between. Germline-derived CDR1 and CDR2 are SQVTM and ANQGSEA. The CDR3 coding sequence is TGCAGCGTTGGCTCTAGCGTGGGCGAGACCCAGTACTTC. Amino acid sequence: CSVGSSVGETQYF.

This clonotype was counted at least ten times. The rearrangement links TRBV24-1 to TRBJ1-1; unclear D gene. The V gene's germline CDR1 is KGHDR and CDR2 SFDVKD. The CDR3 length is 14 residues. Deletions cut 3 bases from V and 4 bases from J, with 11 bases between. CDR3 sequence (DNA): TGTGCCACCAGTGATGGAGACATAGGCACTGAAGCTTTCTTT. Translation: CATSDGDIGTEAFF.

This clonotype was detected ten times or more. J is TRBJ1-2 and V is TRBV29-1, with D possibly being TRBD1 (5 bases). Trimming took off 2 bases at V and 6 bases at J, with 10 bases between the two ends. The CDR3 length is 12 residues. From germline, CDR1 is SQVTM and CDR2 ANQGSEA. For the CDR3, the DNA is TGCAGCGTTGAACGGGGGGGGGATGGCTACACCTTC. It translates to CSVERGGDGYTF.

This clonotype was picked up many times. The V and J genes are TRBV18 and TRBJ1-4, with a weak D call TRBD1 (6 bases). Trimming cost V 0 bases and J 5 bases, with 10 bases left between them. The CDR3 has 15 amino acids. Germline CDR1 reads KGHSH; CDR2 reads LQKENI. The CDR3 protein is CASSPPTGMNEKLFF. As DNA, the CDR3 is TGTGCCAGCTCACCACCAACAGGGATGAATGAAAAACTGTTTTTT.

The sample holds a few counts of this clonotype. V gene TRBV9 combines with J gene TRBJ2-1, with D perhaps matching TRBD2 (6 bases). The CDR3 consists of 15 residues. V was clipped by 0 bases and J by 7 bases, with 14 bases between them. In germline, CDR1 is SGDLS, CDR2 YYNGEE. The chain's CDR3 is CASSVGVAELNEQFF. CDR3 bases: TGTGCCAGCAGCGTAGGAGTAGCGGAACTTAATGAGCAGTTCTTC. Complete variable domain (other parts from reference TRBV9 and TRBJ2-1): DSGVTQTPKHLITATGQRVTLRCSPRSGDLSVYWYQQSLDQGLQFLIQYYNGEERAKGNILERFSAQQFPDLHSELNLSSLELGDSALYFCASSVGVAELNEQFFGPGTRLTVL.

The table lists this clonotype with a few counts. This chain connects TRBV28 to TRBJ2-3, with a weak D call TRBD2 (6 bases). The CDR3 consists of 13 residues. The V end was cut by 6 bases, the J end by 1 base, with 8 bases between. The germline gives CDR1 MDHEN, CDR2 SYDVKM. The CDR3 spells CASREGRTDTQYF. Here the CDR3 DNA reads TGTGCCAGCAGGGAGGGTCGCACAGATACGCAGTATTTT.

This clonotype was seen ten or more times. The chain employs TRBV6-6 and TRBJ2-7, with TRBD2 matching over 8 bases. J lost 2 bases, V lost 0 bases, and 27 bases had no gene match. This CDR3 contains 23 residues. The germline gives CDR1 MNHNY, CDR2 SVGAGI (reference sequence). The CDR3 reads CASSYSTIFDWREERVPAYEQYF. The CDR3 nucleotides are TGTGCCAGCAGTTACTCGACGATCTTTGACTGGCGGGAGGAAAGAGTGCCCGCCTACGAGCAGTACTTC.

This chain uses TRBV10-3 with TRBJ2-1; D gene ambiguous. The length of the CDR3 is 13 residues. V lost 8 bases and J lost 10, with 18 bases in between. Per germline, CDR1 ENHRY and CDR2 SYGVKD. Here the CDR3 DNA reads TGTGCCATCGGTGGAAGCTCCGGGCCGGAGCAGTTCTTC. Translating it yields CAIGGSSGPEQFF.

J is TRBJ2-7 and V is TRBV5-8, with D perhaps matching TRBD1 (6 bases). Germline V gene data show CDR1 as SGHTS and CDR2 as YDEGEE. Trimming removed 2 bases from V and 5 bases from J, with 17 bases in between. This CDR3 region has 15 residues. CDR3 coding DNA: TGTGCCAGCAGCTTCATTAGCTTAGGGGGACACGAGCAGTACTTC. It encodes CASSFISLGGHEQYF.

This clonotype rates as medium-sized. This chain links TRBV6-1 with TRBJ1-1; D is undetermined. This CDR3 has 11 amino acids. V shed 5 bases and J shed 5 bases, with 6 bases lying between them. CDR1 is MNHNS, CDR2 SASEGT, per germline. Here the CDR3 DNA reads TGTGCCAGCAGTCCCTGGACTGAAGCTTTCTTT. Translating gives CASSPWTEAFF.

This clonotype occurred a few times. This chain joins TRBV12-3 or TRBV12-4 and TRBJ2-1, with D perhaps being TRBD1 or TRBD2 (5 bases each). Trimming removed 6 bases from V and 10 bases from J, with 16 bases in between. This CDR3 is built from 13 residues. The CDR3 reads CASSRDGAYEQFF. The CDR3 nucleotides are TGTGCCAGCAGCAGGGACGGAGCCTACGAGCAGTTCTTC.

Turning to this clonotype: An end of the junction differs from the germline gene, which may be a read error. The chain has TRBV5-6 and TRBJ1-5; the D gene is possibly TRBD1 (6 bases). The CDR3 runs 16 residues. The germline V gene has CDR1 SGHDT and CDR2 YYEEEE. CDR3 region: CASSPRGTRSSQPQHF. CDR3 bases: TGTGCCAGCAGCCCCCGGGGGACACGGAGCAGTCAGCCCCAGCATTTT.

Concerning this clonotype: With a much larger clone just one base away, this may be a read error. V is TRBV24-1 and J is TRBJ2-7, with 10 bases matching TRBD2. CDR1 is KGHDR, CDR2 SFDVKD, per germline. V shed 3 bases and J 7 bases; nucleotides not matched to a gene: 8. CDR3 length: 15 residues. The CDR3: CATSDPLAGVNEQYF. CDR3 DNA sequence: TGTGCCACCAGTGATCCCCTAGCGGGAGTCAATGAGCAGTACTTC.

This clonotype appeared many times. The genes are TRBV24-1 and TRBJ2-1; D perhaps matches TRBD2 (5 bases). CDR3 length: 15 residues. V lost 1 base and J lost 5, with 11 bases in between. Germline CDR1 and CDR2: KGHDR and SFDVKD. The CDR3: CATSDFGLAHNEQFF. CDR3 sequence (DNA): TGTGCCACCAGTGATTTTGGGCTAGCCCACAATGAGCAGTTCTTC.

The sample holds many counts of this clonotype. V usage is TRBV9 and J usage is TRBJ1-4; D remains unclear. Germline CDR1 and CDR2: SGDLS and YYNGEE. The CDR3 sequence is 13 residues long. V lost 0 bases and J 8 bases, leaving 8 bases between the germline ends. The CDR3 sequence: CASSVGEEEKLFF. CDR3 coding DNA: TGTGCCAGCAGCGTAGGGGAGGAGGAAAAACTGTTTTTT.

This clonotype was counted only a few times. The V and J genes are TRBV5-1 and TRBJ2-1, with no clear D. V shed 0 bases and J shed 6 bases, with 10 bases lying between them. The germline CDR1 and CDR2 sequences are SGHRS and YFSETQ. The CDR3 consists of 14 residues. The CDR3 nucleotides are TGCGCCAGCAGCTTGGACCCGGGCCCCAATGAGCAGTTCTTC. Its protein product is CASSLDPGPNEQFF. The whole variable domain, remainder taken from reference TRBV5-1 and TRBJ2-1, is KAGVTQTPRYLIKTRGQQVTLSCSPISGHRSVSWYQQTPGQGLQFLFEYFSETQRNKGNFPGRFSGRQFSNSRSEMNVSTLELGDSALYLCASSLDPGPNEQFFGPGTRLTVL.

This clonotype was found a few times. The gene calls are TRBV9 and TRBJ2-1; 13 nucleotides agree with TRBD2. Trimming cost V 4 bases and J 6 bases; bases outside gene matches: 10. Germline values: CDR1 SGDLS, CDR2 YYNGEE. The CDR3 totals 17 residues. The CDR3 DNA reads TGTGCCAGCAGCCTAAGACTAGCGGGAGGAGGGGGCAATGAGCAGTTCTTC. This codes for CASSLRLAGGGGNEQFF.

This clonotype was seen only a few times. J is TRBJ2-7 and V is TRBV4-1; weak D call: TRBD2 (5 bases). Trimming took off 1 base at V and 4 bases at J, with 11 bases between the two ends. Per the germline V gene, CDR1 is MGHRA and CDR2 is YSYEKL. This CDR3 spans 14 amino acids. DNA of the CDR3: TGCGCCAGCAGCCAAGGGAGGTTTGAATACGAGCAGTACTTC. As protein: CASSQGRFEYEQYF.